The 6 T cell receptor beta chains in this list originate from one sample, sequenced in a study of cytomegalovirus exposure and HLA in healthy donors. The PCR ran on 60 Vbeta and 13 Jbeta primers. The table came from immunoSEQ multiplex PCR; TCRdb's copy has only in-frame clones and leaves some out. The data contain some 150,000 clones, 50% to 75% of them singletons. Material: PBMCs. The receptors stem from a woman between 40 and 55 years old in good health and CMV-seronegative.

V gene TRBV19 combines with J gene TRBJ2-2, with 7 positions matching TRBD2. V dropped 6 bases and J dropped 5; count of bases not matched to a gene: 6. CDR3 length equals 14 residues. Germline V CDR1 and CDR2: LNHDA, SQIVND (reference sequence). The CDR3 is CASRTGGSTGELFF. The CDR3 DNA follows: TGTGCCAGTAGGACGGGGGGATCAACCGGGGAGCTGTTTTTT.

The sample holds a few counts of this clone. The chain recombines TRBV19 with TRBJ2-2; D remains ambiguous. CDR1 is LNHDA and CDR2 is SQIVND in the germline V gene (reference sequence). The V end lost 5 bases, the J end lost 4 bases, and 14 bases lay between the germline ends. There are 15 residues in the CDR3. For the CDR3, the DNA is TGTGCCAGTAGTGGTAAAGCCGGGTCCACCGGGGAGCTGTTTTTT. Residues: CASSGKAGSTGELFF.

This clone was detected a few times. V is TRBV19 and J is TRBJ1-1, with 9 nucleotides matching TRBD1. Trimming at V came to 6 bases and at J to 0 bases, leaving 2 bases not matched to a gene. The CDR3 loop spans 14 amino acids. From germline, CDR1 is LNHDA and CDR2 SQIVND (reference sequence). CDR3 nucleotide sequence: TGTGCCAGTAGCCGGACAGGGGTGAACACTGAAGCTTTCTTT. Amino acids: CASSRTGVNTEAFF. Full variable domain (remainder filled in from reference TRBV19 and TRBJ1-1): DGGITQSPKYLFRKEGQNVTLSCEQNLNHDAMYWYRQDPGQGLRLIYYSQIVNDFQKGDIAEGYSVSREKKESFPLTVTSAQKNPTAFYLCASSRTGVNTEAFFGQGTRLTVV.

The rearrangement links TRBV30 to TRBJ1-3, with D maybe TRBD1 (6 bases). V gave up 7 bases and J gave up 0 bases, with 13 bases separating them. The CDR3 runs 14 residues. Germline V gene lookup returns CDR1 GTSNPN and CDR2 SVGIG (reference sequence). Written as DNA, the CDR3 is TGTGCCTACCCGGGGGGCGGCTCTGGAAACACCATATATTTT. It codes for CAYPGGGSGNTIYF.

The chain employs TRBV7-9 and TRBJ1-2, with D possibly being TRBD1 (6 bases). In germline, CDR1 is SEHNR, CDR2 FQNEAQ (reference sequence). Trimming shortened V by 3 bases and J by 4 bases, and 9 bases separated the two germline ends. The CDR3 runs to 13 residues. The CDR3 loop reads CASSLQGLYGYTF. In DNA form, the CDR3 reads TGTGCCAGCAGCTTGCAGGGGCTCTATGGCTACACCTTC.

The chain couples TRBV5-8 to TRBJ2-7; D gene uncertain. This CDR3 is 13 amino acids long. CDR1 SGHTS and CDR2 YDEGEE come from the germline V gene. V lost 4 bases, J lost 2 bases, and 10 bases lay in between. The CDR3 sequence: CASSRKGAYEQYF. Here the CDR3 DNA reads TGTGCCAGCAGCCGGAAAGGAGCCTACGAGCAGTACTTC.